The 23 T cell receptor beta chains listed next were all sequenced from one sample in a study of Graves' ophthalmopathy and Graves' hyperthyroidism. The authors amplified TCR beta CDR3 regions from RNA transcripts. Scientists carried out first-round RT-PCR using HTBI primers and then a second-round multiplex PCR. Each CDR3 protein gets one entry after TCRdb re-called the multiplex PCR reads with MiXCR. This table has some 170,000 distinct CDR3 sequences, 39% appearing once. The sample consisted of peripheral blood. The receptors stem from a man aged 30 to 45 with Graves' ophthalmopathy.

Many counts were recorded for this clonotype. The V and J genes are TRBV13 and TRBJ1-1; D is unclear. Between the trimmed V and J ends, which lost 7 bases and 6 bases, there was a span of 12 bases. This CDR3 is built from 12 residues. CDR1 PRHDT and CDR2 FYEKMQ come from the germline V gene (reference sequence). The CDR3: CASTPFGSEAFF. CDR3 DNA sequence: TGTGCCAGCACCCCGTTCGGGTCTGAAGCTTTCTTT.

The CDR3 DNA reads as TGTGCCAGCAGCTTAGGCCTAGGGGATCGCTACGAGCAGTACTTC. Translation gives CASSLGLGDRYEQYF. The genes are TRBV7-3 and TRBJ2-7; tentative D call: TRBD1 (5 bases). The ends were cut back, 2 bases at V and 3 bases at J, with 14 bases in the middle. The V gene's germline CDR1 is SGHTA and CDR2 FQGTGA. This CDR3 contains 15 residues.

This clonotype was observed many times. V and J are TRBV30 and TRBJ1-2; D gene ambiguous. Between the trimmed V and J ends, which lost 5 bases and 4 bases, there was a span of 2 bases. Germline CDR1 GTSNPN, CDR2 SVGIG (reference sequence). The CDR3 totals 9 residues. CDR3 coding DNA: TGTGCCTGGGGCTATGGCTACACCTTC. This encodes CAWGYGYTF.

This clonotype was observed once. The chain employs TRBV6-1 and TRBJ1-5; 7 nucleotides agree with TRBD1. This CDR3 has 16 amino acids. CDR1 is MNHNS, CDR2 SASEGT, per germline. V trimming: 4 bases; J trimming: 2 bases; junction bases outside the gene matches: 8. The CDR3 spells CASSASPGGGNQPQHF. The CDR3 DNA reads TGTGCCAGCAGTGCTAGCCCAGGGGGGGGCAATCAGCCCCAGCATTTT.

There are many counts of this clonotype. This chain uses TRBV10-3 with TRBJ2-5; D may be TRBD1 or TRBD2 (5 bases each). The V end lost 6 bases, the J end lost 3 bases, and 11 bases lay between the germline ends. The CDR3 is made up of 13 amino acids. CDR1 and CDR2 (germline): ENHRY, SYGVKD. The DNA of the CDR3 is TGTGCCATCAGAGCGGACAAAGAAGAGACCCAGTACTTC. Its translation is CAIRADKEETQYF.

The CDR3 reads CASSDPRTGIVEQYF. CDR3 DNA sequence: TGTGCCAGCAGTGATCCCCGGACGGGAATCGTCGAGCAGTACTTC. The V gene is TRBV28, the J gene TRBJ2-7, with a weak D call TRBD2 (5 bases). Germline lookup yields CDR1 MDHEN and CDR2 SYDVKM. This CDR3 region has 15 residues. V shed 5 bases and J shed 6 bases, with 20 bases lying between them.

This clonotype has at least ten counts. The chain uses TRBV19 and TRBJ2-5, with TRBD1 matching 9 bases. Looked up from germline, CDR1 is LNHDA and CDR2 is SQIVND (reference sequence). The V segment lost 4 bases and the J segment 1 base; nucleotides outside the gene matches: 4. This CDR3 spans 15 amino acids. The CDR3 is CASSTTGGGQETQYF. CDR3 DNA sequence: TGTGCCAGTAGTACCACAGGGGGCGGCCAAGAGACCCAGTACTTC.

The chain is built from TRBV28 and TRBJ2-7; the D gene is possibly TRBD1 (6 bases). This CDR3 is 12 amino acids long. The V end was cut by 7 bases, the J end by 8 bases, with 15 bases between. CDR1 and CDR2 from the germline V gene are MDHEN and SYDVKM. The CDR3 region has the DNA TGTGCCAGCAACATATTCAGGGGACAGCAGTACTTC. Its protein is CASNIFRGQQYF.

The rearrangement links TRBV19 to TRBJ2-7; D unclear. Germline V gene sequence: CDR1 LNHDA, CDR2 SQIVND (reference sequence). Trimming took off 5 bases at V and 3 bases at J, with 17 bases between the two ends. The CDR3 contains 15 residues. The CDR3 DNA follows: TGTGCCAGTAGTCTCCGACATTCCCTCCTCTACGAGCAGTACTTC. Amino acids: CASSLRHSLLYEQYF.

This clonotype was seen many times. The chain combines TRBV7-2 with TRBJ2-7; D might be TRBD1 (5 bases). V dropped 5 bases and J dropped 1 base, with 12 bases sitting between them. The CDR3 runs 14 residues. The germline CDR1 and CDR2 sequences are SGHTA and FQGNSA. This chain's CDR3 is CASSEGVGSYEQYF. In DNA, the CDR3 is TGTGCCAGCAGCGAAGGGGTTGGGTCCTACGAGCAGTACTTC.

In this sample, this clonotype turned up many times. The chain combines TRBV12-3 or TRBV12-4 with TRBJ1-1; 9 nucleotides agree with TRBD1. Losses at the gene ends were 5 bases for V and 5 bases for J; bases not matched to a gene: 9. CDR3 length equals 15 residues. The CDR3 spells CASSMGQGSGTEAFF. The CDR3 DNA sequence: TGTGCCAGCAGTATGGGACAGGGATCGGGTACTGAAGCTTTCTTT.

The chain is built from TRBV7-9 and TRBJ1-3; no reliable D call. The CDR3 runs 13 residues. Germline lookup yields CDR1 SEHNR and CDR2 FQNEAQ (reference sequence). Trimming took off 1 base at V and 7 bases at J, with 8 bases between the two ends. The CDR3 DNA sequence: TGTGCCAGCAGCTTAGAGGGTGGTAACACCATATATTTT. Residues: CASSLEGGNTIYF. Together with reference TRBV7-9 and TRBJ1-3, the CDR3 gives the full variable domain: DTGVSQNPRHKITKRGQNVTFRCDPISEHNRLYWYRQTLGQGPEFLTYFQNEAQLEKSRLLSDRFSAERPKGSFSTLEIQRTEQGDSAMYLCASSLEGGNTIYFGEGSWLTVV.

This clonotype was counted many times. The rearrangement links TRBV25-1 to TRBJ1-5; D remains ambiguous. Germline CDR1 and CDR2: MGHDK and SYGVNS. V shed 10 bases and J shed 0 bases, with 19 bases lying between them. The length of the CDR3 is 16 residues. CDR3 DNA sequence: TGTGCCACCACGCCCCAGCCTCTATATAGCAATCAGCCCCAGCATTTT. The encoded protein is CATTPQPLYSNQPQHF. Supplemented by reference TRBV25-1 and TRBJ1-5, the full variable domain reads EADIYQTPRYLVIGTGKKITLECSQTMGHDKMYWYQQDPGMELHLIHYSYGVNSTEKGDLSSESTVSRIRTEHFPLTLESARPSHTSQYLCATTPQPLYSNQPQHFGDGTRLSIL.

This clonotype was picked up many times. This chain uses TRBV12-3 or TRBV12-4 with TRBJ1-6; the D is unclear. Trimming left V 3 bases short and J 8 bases short, with 5 bases between. The CDR3 contains 12 residues. The CDR3: CASSFGDSPLHF. The DNA of the CDR3 is TGTGCCAGCAGTTTCGGGGATTCACCCCTCCACTTT.

V usage is TRBV29-1 and J usage is TRBJ1-2; 8 bases match TRBD1. Germline CDR1 SQVTM, CDR2 ANQGSEA. With V trimmed by 8 bases and J by 1 base, 12 bases remained unmatched. The CDR3 length is 15 residues. The CDR3 loop reads CSTEAGGAFNYGYTF. The DNA of the CDR3 is TGCAGCACTGAGGCAGGGGGCGCGTTTAACTATGGCTACACCTTC.

This rearrangement joins TRBV6-2 or TRBV6-3 to TRBJ2-7, with D perhaps assigned TRBD1 or TRBD2 (5 bases each). This CDR3 has 16 amino acids. Between the trimmed V and J ends, which lost 2 bases and 5 bases, there was a span of 19 bases. Looked up from germline, CDR1 is MNHEY and CDR2 is SVGEGT. This CDR3 reads CASSYGRGQIVHEQYF. In DNA, the CDR3 is TGTGCCAGCAGTTACGGGAGAGGACAAATAGTCCACGAGCAGTACTTC.

The V and J genes are TRBV20-1 and TRBJ1-2; D is unresolved. The CDR3 contains 15 residues. From germline, CDR1 is DFQATT and CDR2 SNEGSKA (reference sequence). V lost 1 base and J 5 bases, leaving 17 bases between the germline ends. CDR3: CSARVHGLGDYGYTF. In DNA, the CDR3 is TGCAGTGCTAGAGTACATGGGTTGGGTGATTATGGCTACACCTTC.

This rearrangement joins TRBV28 to TRBJ2-7; TRBD2 matches 7 bases. The V and J ends lost 6 bases and 4 bases, in that order; junction bases with no gene match: 12. The CDR3 consists of 15 residues. Germline CDR1 reads MDHEN; CDR2 reads SYDVKM. The CDR3 region is CASRPASGDRYEQYF. For the CDR3, the DNA is TGTGCCAGCAGACCGGCAAGCGGGGACCGTTACGAGCAGTACTTC.

This clonotype has a count of ten or more. The J gene is TRBJ2-5, the V gene TRBV7-2, with 10 bases matching TRBD1. V lost 4 bases and J lost 2; bases outside the gene matches: 7. Germline assignment: CDR1 SGHTA and CDR2 FQGNSA. CDR3 length: 16 residues. CDR3 sequence (DNA): TGTGCCAGCAGCTACGGCGGGACAGGGGTTCAAGAGACCCAGTACTTC. Translation gives CASSYGGTGVQETQYF.

V is TRBV5-1 and J is TRBJ2-2; TRBD1 might be the D (5 bases). The CDR3 loop spans 16 amino acids. The germline gives CDR1 SGHRS, CDR2 YFSETQ. Trimming took off 3 bases at V and 0 bases at J, with 12 bases between the two ends. CDR3 coding DNA: TGCGCCAGCAGCTCTGCGACAGCCGCGAACACCGGGGAGCTGTTTTTT. It yields the protein CASSSATAANTGELFF.

In this sample, this clonotype turned up many times. The gene calls are TRBV30 and TRBJ1-6, with a weak D call TRBD1 (5 bases). Germline values: CDR1 GTSNPN, CDR2 SVGIG (reference sequence). The V gene lost 0 bases and the J gene lost 10 bases, with 19 bases spanning the gap. The CDR3 sequence is 16 residues long. CDR3 amino acids: CAWSVQRRGWGSPLHF. In DNA, the CDR3 is TGTGCCTGGAGTGTTCAGCGACGGGGGTGGGGGTCACCCCTCCACTTT.

This clonotype was counted many times. The J gene is TRBJ2-7, the V gene TRBV11-1; D gene ambiguous. The V end was cut by 1 base, the J end by 3 bases, with 7 bases between. Germline lookup yields CDR1 SGHAT and CDR2 FQDESV (reference sequence). The CDR3 spans 13 residues. The CDR3 protein is CASSLGTLYEQYF. CDR3 in DNA: TGTGCCAGCAGCTTAGGGACCCTCTACGAGCAGTACTTC. Using reference TRBV11-1 and TRBJ2-7 for the parts outside the CDR3, the full variable domain is EAEVAQSPRYKITEKSQAVAFWCDPISGHATLYWYRQILGQGPELLVQFQDESVVDDSQLPKDRFSAERLKGVDSTLKIQPAELGDSAMYLCASSLGTLYEQYFGPGTRLTVT.

This clonotype was detected ten times or more. The junction departs from germline at one end; a sequencing error may be responsible. The V gene is TRBV5-1, the J gene TRBJ1-2, with D unclear. This CDR3 has 13 residues. Germline CDR1 and CDR2: SGHRS and YFSETQ. The CDR3 DNA reads as TGTGCCAGCAGCAGTGGAGCCAACTATGGCTACACCTTC. It yields the protein CASSSGANYGYTF.